These 9 T cell receptor beta chains originate from one sample sequenced in a study of CXCR3-negative and CXCR3-positive naive CD8 T cells. Points from the study as a whole: Researchers report that CXCR3-positive naive cells carry more hydrophobic TRB CDR3s than CXCR3-negative naive cells.

These receptors' targets are unknown. Each TRB cDNA library was prepared by 5' RACE (with UMI labels). TCRdb processed the 5' RACE reads again and assigns one entry to each CDR3 protein, with no DNA. This repertoire includes tens of thousands of distinct CDR3 sequences. The source material was naive CXCR3+ CD8+ T cells from blood. Subset meaning: CD45RO-CCR7+CD27+CD95- naive CD8+ T cells expressing CXCR3 (TNR3+). These receptors were collected from a human donor in good health. Some clones in this sample may be carry-over from other donors' samples.

The chain couples TRBV7-9 to TRBJ1-1; TCRdb's assignment of TRBD1 cannot be checked, as there is no DNA. The germline CDR1 and CDR2 sequences are SEHNR and FQNEAQ (reference sequence). The CDR3 totals 12 residues. The CDR3 reads CASKGGGTEAFF.

CDR3 protein: CASSLFPVGQPQHF. This chain links TRBV28 with TRBJ1-5; the TCRdb D gene call, TRBD1, has no DNA to confirm it. The CDR3 totals 14 residues. Per germline, CDR1 MDHEN and CDR2 SYDVKM. Full variable domain (remainder filled in from reference TRBV28 and TRBJ1-5): DVKVTQSSRYLVKRTGEKVFLECVQDMDHENMFWYRQDPGLGLRLIYFSYDVKMKEKGDIPEGYSVSREKKERFSLILESASTNQTSMYLCASSLFPVGQPQHFGDGTRLSIL.

This chain's CDR3 is CANPVARGLRNGYTF. This chain connects TRBV7-2 to TRBJ1-2; TCRdb names TRBD1, which stays unverified in the absence of DNA. Looked up from germline, CDR1 is SGHTA and CDR2 is FQGNSA. The CDR3 extends over 15 amino acids.

The genes are TRBV15 and TRBJ1-5; without DNA, the TCRdb call of TRBD1 cannot be checked. Per germline, CDR1 LNHNV and CDR2 YYDKDF (reference sequence). This CDR3 comprises 15 residues. This CDR3 is CATSRDRGYYQPQHF.

The chain is built from TRBV7-6 and TRBJ1-4; TCRdb's D call, TRBD1, is unchecked because there is no DNA. This CDR3 region has 15 residues. Germline V CDR1 and CDR2: SGHVS, FNYEAQ. This CDR3 reads CASSKTEATNEKLFF.

This chain joins TRBV29-1 and TRBJ1-1. The CDR3 is made up of 13 amino acids. Per germline, CDR1 SQVTM and CDR2 ANQGSEA. The CDR3 region is CSGEAALNTEAFF.

The J gene is TRBJ2-5, the V gene TRBV7-8; the TCRdb call, TRBD1, lacks DNA for checking. This CDR3 has 15 amino acids. Germline V CDR1 and CDR2: SGHVS, FQNEAQ. CDR3 sequence: CASSPGTNKEETQYF. The full variable domain, completed using reference TRBV7-8 and TRBJ2-5, is GAGVSQSPRYKVAKRGQDVALRCDPISGHVSLFWYQQALGQGPEFLTYFQNEAQLDKSGLPSDRFFAERPEGSVSTLKIQRTQQEDSAVYLCASSPGTNKEETQYFGPGTRLLVL.

V and J are TRBV28 and TRBJ2-7. This CDR3 has 20 residues. Germline-derived CDR1 and CDR2 are MDHEN and SYDVKM. The CDR3: CASPLSPHPLHYSSSYEQYF.

J is TRBJ2-5 and V is TRBV6-5; no DNA is available, so the TRBD1 call from TCRdb remains unchecked. CDR1 is MNHEY, CDR2 SVGAGI, per germline. There are 14 residues in the CDR3. The CDR3 spells CASSRQGNQETQYF.